The rows below give T cell receptor beta chains drawn from one sample of a study of T cells in Graves' hyperthyroidism and ophthalmopathy. Using its own MiXCR run on the multiplex PCR reads, TCRdb lists one record per CDR3 protein. The repertoire consists of approximately 640,000 distinct CDR3 sequences, with about 45% occurring once and the leading ten covering approximately 7.2%. Sequencing used peripheral blood or thyroid tissue (not recorded which). All receptors come from an adult man with Graves' disease, either hyperthyroidism or ophthalmopathy (not recorded which). Both conserved end residues are part of each CDR3. Fields, in order: J gene, CDR3 length, V gene, D gene, clone size, CDR3 protein, CDR3 DNA. A D gene is named only where the DNA matches it firmly. The listing skips clone size in some rows; elsewhere it reads once, few, many or a size class.

TRBJ1-2 15 TRBV10-3 TRBD1 - CATSDIQGKGYGYTF TGTGCCACGTCCGACATACAGGGGAAAGGCTATGGCTACACCTTC
TRBJ1-3 13 TRBV10-3 - - CAIGGTSGNTIYF TGTGCCATCGGGGGGACCTCTGGAAACACCATATATTTT
TRBJ2-7 14 TRBV10-2 - many CASSRGSRLDEQYF TGCGCCAGCAGCCGGGGCAGTCGGCTCGACGAGCAGTACTTC
TRBJ2-7 15 TRBV20-1 - few CSASVGTTLSYEQYF TGCAGTGCTAGTGTCGGGACAACACTTTCCTACGAGCAGTACTTC
TRBJ2-5 14 TRBV20-1 TRBD2 - CSAPRSGGPETQYF TGCAGTGCCCCGAGGTCGGGAGGGCCCGAGACCCAGTACTTC
TRBJ1-6 17 TRBV5-1 TRBD1 - CASSLGPDRGRNSPLHF TGCGCCAGCAGCTTGGGACCCGACAGGGGACGGAATTCACCCCTCCACTTT
TRBJ1-5 13 TRBV10-2 - many CASSSGWDQPQHF TGCGCCAGCAGTTCAGGCTGGGATCAGCCCCAGCATTTT
TRBJ1-6 16 TRBV20-1 TRBD1 - CSARDLTNRGGSPLHF TGCAGTGCTAGAGATCTTACGAACAGGGGGGGTTCACCCCTCCACTTT
TRBJ2-2 14 TRBV7-2 - - CASSVGVGAGELFF TGTGCCAGCAGCGTGGGGGTGGGGGCCGGGGAGCTGTTTTTT
TRBJ2-5 13 TRBV6-6 - few CASSYSKKETQYF TGTGCCAGCAGTTACTCGAAGAAAGAGACCCAGTACTTC
TRBJ1-6 15 TRBV9 - few CASTPGPTTNSPLHF TGTGCCAGCACCCCGGGGCCGACAACCAATTCACCCCTCCACTTT
TRBJ1-5 17 TRBV6-5 TRBD1 - CASSLHGQGNSNQPQHF TGTGCCAGCAGTCTACATGGACAGGGGAATAGCAATCAGCCCCAGCATTTT
TRBJ2-7 13 TRBV29-1 - - CSVRGDPSYEQYF TGCAGCGTTAGAGGGGACCCCTCCTACGAGCAGTACTTC
TRBJ2-2 17 TRBV7-9 - few CASSLFGGYANTGELFF TGTGCCAGCAGCTTATTCGGGGGCTACGCGAACACCGGGGAGCTGTTTTTT
TRBJ1-5 14 TRBV12-3/TRBV12-4 - many CASSLGHTNQPQHF TGTGCCAGCAGTTTAGGTCATACGAATCAGCCCCAGCATTTT
TRBJ1-1 10 TRBV29-1 - many CSGRNTEAFF TGCAGCGGCAGGAACACTGAAGCTTTCTTT
TRBJ1-3 16 TRBV7-6 - many CASSLGTQASGNTIYF TGTGCCAGCAGCTTAGGGACCCAAGCCTCTGGAAACACCATATATTTT
TRBJ2-7 16 TRBV2 TRBD1 - CASSYSSGTGAYEQYF TGTGCCAGCAGTTACTCCTCCGGGACAGGGGCCTACGAGCAGTACTTC
TRBJ1-4 15 TRBV7-2 TRBD1 few CASSLPGQGGEKLFF TGTGCCAGCAGCCTACCGGGACAGGGTGGTGAAAAACTGTTTTTT
TRBJ2-7 12 TRBV29-1 - - CSVEEATGEQYF TGCAGCGTTGAAGAAGCCACCGGGGAGCAGTACTTC
TRBJ1-3 14 TRBV15 - - CATSSDTPGNTIYF TGTGCCACCAGCAGCGACACGCCTGGAAACACCATATATTTT
TRBJ1-1 16 TRBV7-9 - - CASSSPVEELNTEAFF TGTGCCAGCAGCTCGCCAGTCGAAGAACTGAACACTGAAGCTTTCTTT
TRBJ1-6 15 TRBV24-1 - - CASSLVPQGNSPLHF TGTGCCAGCAGTTTAGTGCCCCAGGGGAATTCACCCCTCCACTTT
TRBJ1-6 13 TRBV2 - - CAREAVDNSPLHF TGTGCCAGGGAAGCGGTCGATAATTCACCCCTCCACTTT
TRBJ2-7 15 TRBV7-2 - many CASSSRLADRELQYF TGTGCCAGCAGCTCCCGACTAGCGGACAGGGAACTGCAGTACTTC
TRBJ1-3 17 TRBV2 - - CASSGKRMLSSGNTIYF TGTGCCAGCAGTGGAAAACGGATGTTGAGCTCTGGAAACACCATATATTTT
TRBJ1-1 12 TRBV4-1 TRBD1 many CASSRNQGEAFF TGCGCCAGCAGCCGGAACCAGGGGGAGGCTTTCTTT
TRBJ2-5 13 TRBV7-2 - few CASSLAGAGTQYF TGTGCCAGCAGCTTAGCGGGAGCGGGGACCCAGTACTTC
TRBJ1-1 13 TRBV13 - many CASSRTMNTEAFF TGTGCCAGCAGCCGCACCATGAACACTGAAGCTTTCTTT
TRBJ1-1 14 TRBV2 - - CASSGRSMNTEAFF TGTGCCAGCAGTGGGCGCAGCATGAACACTGAAGCTTTCTTT
TRBJ2-2 13 TRBV29-1 TRBD2 - CSGGLGNTGELFF TGCAGCGGGGGACTAGGGAACACCGGGGAGCTGTTTTTT
TRBJ1-1 12 TRBV24-1 - - CASSYFGREAFF TGTGCCAGCAGTTACTTCGGCAGGGAAGCTTTCTTT
TRBJ1-2 12 TRBV29-1 TRBD1 many CSVWTGAYGYTF TGCAGCGTCTGGACAGGGGCCTATGGCTACACCTTC
TRBJ1-5 14 TRBV29-1 - - CSVAGGADNQPQHF TGCAGCGTTGCTGGGGGGGCCGACAATCAGCCCCAGCATTTT
TRBJ1-2 15 TRBV9 TRBD1 - CASSTGQGDFYGYTF TGTGCCAGCAGCACAGGACAGGGAGATTTCTATGGCTACACCTTC
TRBJ2-2 14 TRBV29-1 - few CSVEGRGNTGELFF TGCAGCGTTGAAGGGCGGGGAAACACCGGGGAGCTGTTTTTT
TRBJ1-5 16 TRBV9 TRBD1 few CASSTNRGGSNQPQHF TGTGCCAGCAGCACAAACAGGGGAGGGAGCAATCAGCCCCAGCATTTT
TRBJ1-5 14 TRBV29-1 TRBD1 many CSVVDRGPDQPQHF TGCAGCGTCGTGGACAGGGGGCCTGATCAGCCCCAGCATTTT
TRBJ2-5 14 TRBV20-1 - - CSARVETSKETQYF TGCAGTGCTAGAGTCGAGACTTCCAAAGAGACCCAGTACTTC
TRBJ1-6 15 TRBV2 TRBD1 once CASSARRQGESPLHF TGTGCCAGCAGTGCTCGTCGACAGGGCGAGTCACCCCTCCACTTT
TRBJ2-7 13 TRBV7-8 - - CASSLFRGFEQYF TGTGCCAGCAGCTTATTTCGGGGTTTCGAGCAGTACTTC
TRBJ2-7 17 TRBV19 TRBD2 many CASSKGPGLAESYEQYF TGTGCCAGTAGTAAGGGTCCGGGACTAGCGGAGTCCTACGAGCAGTACTTC
TRBJ2-5 14 TRBV6-5 TRBD1 - CASSAQGGQETQYF TGTGCCAGCAGCGCACAGGGGGGACAAGAGACCCAGTACTTC
TRBJ2-7 15 TRBV12-3/TRBV12-4 TRBD2 - CASGLVRGGSSEQYF TGTGCTAGTGGTTTGGTACGAGGCGGGAGTAGCGAGCAGTACTTC
TRBJ1-1 11 TRBV7-9 - many CASYGGYDAFF TGTGCCAGCTACGGGGGGTACGACGCTTTCTTT
TRBJ1-2 14 TRBV9 - - CASRPPPPNYGYTF TGTGCCAGCAGACCCCCTCCACCGAACTATGGCTACACCTTC
TRBJ1-2 14 TRBV10-3 TRBD1 - CASSSLTGDYGYTF TGTGCCAGCAGTTCTTTGACAGGGGACTATGGCTACACCTTC
TRBJ2-6 15 TRBV6-6 - few CASSASGAGANVLTF TGTGCCAGCAGTGCATCAGGGGCAGGGGCCAACGTCCTGACTTTC
TRBJ2-7 15 TRBV7-8 TRBD2 - CASSSLAGTSYEQYF TGTGCCAGCAGCTCGCTAGCGGGGACCTCCTACGAGCAGTACTTC
TRBJ2-5 15 TRBV2 - - CASLRGASRQETQYF TGTGCCAGCCTTCGAGGGGCTAGCAGACAAGAGACCCAGTACTTC
TRBJ1-1 13 TRBV20-1 TRBD1 - CSATDRAATEAFF TGCAGTGCTACCGACAGGGCCGCGACTGAAGCTTTCTTT
TRBJ1-6 15 TRBV10-3 TRBD1 - CAISGGQGDKSPLHF TGTGCCATCAGTGGTGGACAGGGGGATAAGTCACCCCTCCACTTT
TRBJ2-5 16 TRBV7-7 TRBD2 - CASSPPGGGLQETQYF TGTGCCAGCTCACCACCCGGCGGGGGACTCCAAGAGACCCAGTACTTC
TRBJ2-7 15 TRBV5-4 - - CASSLEDFTSYEQYF TGTGCCAGCAGCTTAGAGGACTTTACGTCCTACGAGCAGTACTTC
TRBJ2-5 12 TRBV7-8 - few CASSLPAQTQYF TGTGCCAGCAGCTTACCAGCGCAGACCCAGTACTTC
TRBJ2-5 16 TRBV29-1 - few CSVFIPHRALQETQYF TGCAGCGTTTTTATCCCACACAGGGCCCTACAAGAGACCCAGTACTTC